What follows is one T cell receptor (beta chain) and its context. Antigen: not known. These data come from a study of shared clonotypes between healthy human individuals. Findings and limits, study-wide: Non-shared clonotypes had lower generation probabilities than those shared by all four donors.

Per germline, CDR1 MNHNY and CDR2 SVGAGI (reference sequence). CDR3 length: 15 amino acids. V shed 2 bases, J shed 6 bases, and the junction held 7 bases outside the gene matches. CD45RO-negative, CCR7-selected cells formed the naive CD8 fraction, which excluded terminally differentiated effector memory CD45RA+ cells. This was a deep-level run. The genomic DNA of each subset was split evenly across several immunoSEQ plates. Some clones are missing from TCRdb's copy, which holds only in-frame ones; the method was immunoSEQ multiplex PCR. This table holds approximately 1.9 million clones, around 95% found once.

The J gene is TRBJ1-5, the V gene TRBV6-6; 7 nucleotides align to TRBD1. This TCR was sampled from a man aged 18 to 30 in good health. Some clones in this sample may be carry-over from other donors' samples. The sequenced material came from naive CD8+ T cells from PBMCs. CDR3 sequence reads: CASSYPGTAGQPQHF. The CDR3 DNA follows: TGTGCCAGCAGTTACCCGGGGACAGCCGGTCAGCCCCAGCATTTT.